Presented here are 25 T cell receptor beta chains from one specimen sequenced in a study of cytomegalovirus exposure and HLA in healthy donors. Vbeta (60) and Jbeta (13) primers were used in the PCR. The assay was immunoSEQ multiplex PCR, and TCRdb's table has in-frame clones only and misses some. The profile shows about 130,000 clones, over 9.5% of them singletons. Sequencing was done on a sample of PBMCs. These receptors were taken from a woman in her late teens or twenties in good health and CMV-seropositive.

This clone turned up a few times. The gene calls are TRBV15 and TRBJ2-6; D is uncertain. The CDR3 length is 15 residues. Germline lookup yields CDR1 LNHNV and CDR2 YYDKDF (reference sequence). V lost 0 bases and J 1 base, leaving 4 bases between the germline ends. CDR3 sequence: CATSRDLSGANVLTF. The CDR3 DNA follows: TGTGCCACCAGCAGAGATCTATCTGGGGCCAACGTCCTGACTTTC.

The chain carries TRBV14 and TRBJ2-2, with TRBD2 matching over 9 bases. This CDR3 has 16 residues. CDR1 and CDR2 (germline): SGHDN, FVKESK. V lost 5 bases, J lost 7 bases, and 11 bases stayed unmatched. The CDR3 DNA is TGTGCCAGCAGCTCCCTGGTAGCGGGAGCAAGCGGGGAGCTGTTTTTT. It yields the protein CASSSLVAGASGELFF.

The chain links TRBV7-2 to TRBJ2-7, with a weak D call TRBD2 (5 bases). V lost 1 base and J lost 0, with 10 bases in between. Germline V gives CDR1 SGHTA, CDR2 FQGNSA. The CDR3 is 15 residues long. The CDR3 here is CASSLGAGSSYEQYF. The DNA for the CDR3 is TGTGCCAGCAGCTTAGGCGCGGGTAGCTCCTACGAGCAGTACTTC.

The chain joins TRBV7-2 to TRBJ1-3; D is uncertain. Germline V gene data show CDR1 as SGHTA and CDR2 as FQGNSA. The CDR3 length is 13 residues. The V end was cut by 3 bases, the J end by 4 bases, with 7 bases between. The CDR3 reads CASSLGRGNTIYF. In DNA form, the CDR3 reads TGTGCCAGCAGCTTGGGGAGGGGAAACACCATATATTTT.

This clone showed up just a few times. The chain couples TRBV13 to TRBJ2-7; D possibly corresponds to TRBD1 (5 bases). Trimming cost V 1 base and J 5 bases, with 12 bases left between them. The CDR3 loop spans 14 amino acids. The germline gives CDR1 PRHDT, CDR2 FYEKMQ (reference sequence). CDR3 bases: TGTGCCAGCAGCTTAGCCCAGGGATCCCACGAGCAGTACTTC. Translating it yields CASSLAQGSHEQYF.

This chain connects TRBV5-4 to TRBJ1-2; TRBD1 might be the D (6 bases). Germline V lookup: CDR1 SGHNT, CDR2 YYREEE (reference sequence). This CDR3 comprises 14 residues. Trimming removed 2 bases at V and 4 bases at J, with 12 bases between. The CDR3 spells CASSLQGYLYGYTF. The CDR3 coding sequence is TGTGCCAGCAGCTTACAGGGCTACCTCTATGGCTACACCTTC. Combining the CDR3 with reference TRBV5-4 and TRBJ1-2 gives the whole variable domain ETGVTQSPTHLIKTRGQQVTLRCSSQSGHNTVSWYQQALGQGPQFIFQYYREEENGRGNFPPRFSGLQFPNYSSELNVNALELDDSALYLCASSLQGYLYGYTFGSGTRLTVV.

This clone came up a few times. This chain links TRBV2 with TRBJ1-5; weak D call: TRBD1 (6 bases). The germline V gene encodes CDR1 SNHLY and CDR2 FYNNEI. The CDR3 runs 13 residues. Trimming shortened V by 6 bases and J by 6 bases, and 12 bases separated the two germline ends. CDR3 loop: CASRDRTGQPQHF. CDR3 nucleotide sequence: TGTGCCAGCAGGGACAGAACAGGTCAGCCCCAGCATTTT.

This chain links TRBV2 with TRBJ2-2, with 12 bases identical to TRBD2. From germline, CDR1 is SNHLY and CDR2 FYNNEI. The CDR3 consists of 16 residues. V dropped 7 bases and J dropped 3; count of bases not matched to a gene: 6. The CDR3, as DNA: TGTGCCAGCAAAGGACTAGCGGGATACGACACCGGGGAGCTGTTTTTT. It specifies CASKGLAGYDTGELFF.

This clone was picked up a small number of times. This chain uses TRBV7-8 with TRBJ2-3, with 7 nucleotides matching TRBD2. Trimming cost V 9 bases and J 0 bases; bases outside gene matches: 12. The CDR3 runs 16 residues. Germline V gene lookup returns CDR1 SGHVS and CDR2 FQNEAQ. The CDR3 reads CASSARLAASTDTQYF. CDR3 sequence (DNA): TGTGCCAGTTCCGCGCGGCTAGCGGCTAGCACAGATACGCAGTATTTT.

This chain links TRBV2 with TRBJ2-1; 7 bases are a match to TRBD2. The CDR3 runs 15 residues. The trim removed 6 bases at V and 8 bases at J, leaving 13 bases unmatched. Germline V gene lookup returns CDR1 SNHLY and CDR2 FYNNEI. In DNA form, the CDR3 reads TGTGCCAGCAGGGGGGGGAGGGCTAGGTCGGATGAGCAGTTCTTC. This translates into CASRGGRARSDEQFF.

V usage is TRBV30 and J usage is TRBJ1-1, with 10 bases fitting TRBD1. Germline lookup yields CDR1 GTSNPN and CDR2 SVGIG (reference sequence). The J segment lost 8 bases and the V segment lost 5 bases, leaving 8 bases of the junction unmatched. The CDR3 has 13 amino acids. This CDR3 is CAWRLGQGVEAFF. The CDR3 DNA sequence: TGTGCCTGGCGTCTTGGACAGGGGGTAGAAGCTTTCTTT. Full variable domain (remainder filled in from reference TRBV30 and TRBJ1-1): SQTIHQWPATLVQPVGSPLSLECTVEGTSNPNLYWYRQAAGRGLQLLFYSVGIGQISSEVPQNLSASRPQDRQFILSSKKLLLSDSGFYLCAWRLGQGVEAFFGQGTRLTVV.

The chain recombines TRBV19 with TRBJ1-5; no firm D call. The V end lost 3 bases, the J end lost 3 bases, and 9 bases lay between the germline ends. The CDR3 is 14 residues long. Germline V gene data show CDR1 as LNHDA and CDR2 as SQIVND (reference sequence). CDR3 nucleotides: TGTGCCAGTAGTATGTGGCGGCTCAATCAGCCCCAGCATTTT. It is translated as CASSMWRLNQPQHF.

This clone was found a few times. The rearrangement uses TRBV6-5 and TRBJ2-7; the D gene is possibly TRBD2 (5 bases). This CDR3 is built from 13 residues. The V gene lost 0 bases and the J gene lost 7 bases, with 10 bases spanning the gap. The germline gives CDR1 MNHEY, CDR2 SVGAGI. The CDR3 protein is CASSYSRVREQYF. CDR3 DNA: TGTGCCAGCAGTTACTCGAGGGTAAGGGAGCAGTACTTC.

This clone was recorded a few times. The chain carries TRBV6-5 and TRBJ1-2, with 7 nucleotides matching TRBD1. Germline values: CDR1 MNHEY, CDR2 SVGAGI. The CDR3 spans 13 residues. J was trimmed by 6 bases and V by 6 bases; bases with no gene match: 7. The CDR3 coding sequence is TGTGCCAGCAGGAGACAGGGTGCGAATGGCTACACCTTC. As protein: CASRRQGANGYTF.

This clone has a handful of counts. V is TRBV7-9 and J is TRBJ2-2; D may be TRBD1 (6 bases). There are 15 residues in the CDR3. From germline, CDR1 is SEHNR and CDR2 FQNEAQ (reference sequence). The V gene lost 5 bases and the J gene lost 8 bases, with 18 bases spanning the gap. This chain's CDR3 is CASSQRVSGVGELFF. Here the CDR3 DNA reads TGTGCCAGCAGCCAGAGAGTTTCAGGGGTTGGGGAGCTGTTTTTT.

V is TRBV5-4 and J is TRBJ1-3, with D possibly TRBD1 on 6 matching bases. Trimming cost V 4 bases and J 0 bases, with 11 bases left between them. The CDR3 runs 15 residues. Germline V gene sequence: CDR1 SGHNT, CDR2 YYREEE (reference sequence). CDR3 nucleotide sequence: TGTGCCAGCAGCCATGTGGGGGCCTCTGGAAACACCATATATTTT. Translated: CASSHVGASGNTIYF.

The rearrangement uses TRBV9 and TRBJ1-3; D unclear. There are 14 residues in the CDR3. Trimming removed 4 bases at V and 4 bases at J, with 12 bases between. The germline V gene encodes CDR1 SGDLS and CDR2 YYNGEE. This CDR3 reads CASSPRDGGNTIYF. In nucleotides, the CDR3 is TGTGCCAGCAGCCCCCGGGATGGGGGAAACACCATATATTTT.

In this sample, this clone turned up a few times. V and J are TRBV2 and TRBJ2-2; 7 positions match TRBD2. Germline CDR1 and CDR2: SNHLY and FYNNEI. The CDR3 covers 16 residues. J gave up 5 bases and V 8 bases, and 14 bases lay outside the gene matches. CDR3 protein: CASPGRTECGTGELFF. CDR3 bases: TGTGCCAGCCCCGGGAGGACCGAATGTGGTACCGGGGAGCTGTTTTTT.

The V gene is TRBV5-1, the J gene TRBJ2-7; D is possibly TRBD1 (6 bases). Germline V gene sequence: CDR1 SGHRS, CDR2 YFSETQ. Deletions cut 5 bases from V and 4 bases from J, with 10 bases between. CDR3 length equals 12 residues. Here the CDR3 DNA reads TGCGCCAGCAGAGTGGACAGATACGAGCAGTACTTC. Amino acid sequence: CASRVDRYEQYF.

The J gene is TRBJ1-1, the V gene TRBV29-1; TRBD1 matches 9 bases. V gave up 7 bases and J gave up 8 bases; unmatched junction bases: 5. CDR1 and CDR2 (germline): SQVTM, ANQGSEA. This CDR3 is 11 amino acids long. The DNA for the CDR3 is TGCAGCGCCCGCGGACAGGGGGAAGCTTTCTTT. Amino acid sequence: CSARGQGEAFF. The full variable domain, rest sourced from reference TRBV29-1 and TRBJ1-1, is SAVISQKPSRDICQRGTSLTIQCQVDSQVTMMFWYRQQPGQSLTLIATANQGSEATYESGFVIDKFPISRPNLTFSTLTVSNMSPEDSSIYLCSARGQGEAFFGQGTRLTVV.

The table lists this clone with a few counts. The chain links TRBV29-1 to TRBJ2-7; 8 nucleotides align to TRBD1. Germline CDR1 is SQVTM and CDR2 is ANQGSEA. This CDR3 has 12 amino acids. V was clipped by 7 bases and J by 2 bases; unmatched bases: 4. CDR3 in DNA: TGCAGCGCCTGGGACAGGACCTACGAGCAGTACTTC. It yields the protein CSAWDRTYEQYF.

The chain is built from TRBV13 and TRBJ2-2; 8 bases fit TRBD2. The CDR3 totals 17 residues. Germline loops: CDR1 PRHDT, CDR2 FYEKMQ (reference sequence). V gave up 3 bases and J gave up 1 base; unmatched junction bases: 7. The chain's CDR3 is CASSFRRGGLNTGELFF. The CDR3 DNA sequence: TGTGCCAGCAGCTTCAGACGGGGGGGATTGAACACCGGGGAGCTGTTTTTT.

The V and J genes are TRBV4-2 and TRBJ2-4; D gene ambiguous. V was pared by 0 bases and J by 0 bases, with 12 bases between. This CDR3 comprises 17 residues. Germline assignment: CDR1 LGHNA and CDR2 YNFKEQ. The CDR3 reads CASSQDHGSIAKNIQYF. CDR3 bases: TGTGCCAGCAGCCAAGATCATGGCAGTATAGCCAAAAACATTCAGTACTTC.

This clone has just a few counts. The chain recombines TRBV6-1 with TRBJ2-1, with D perhaps matching TRBD2 (6 bases). From germline, CDR1 is MNHNS and CDR2 SASEGT. The CDR3 runs to 13 residues. The V and J ends lost 8 bases and 4 bases respectively, with 12 bases between them. In DNA, the CDR3 is TGTGCCAGCCGGGCAGGGAGGTACAATGAGCAGTTCTTC. Its protein product is CASRAGRYNEQFF.

The sample holds many counts of this clone. Here the CDR3 DNA reads TGTGCCGGAATTCCCAGCGGGCCCTCCGTTGGGGAAAACATTCAGTACTTC. Protein product: CAGIPSGPSVGENIQYF. This chain uses TRBV5-3 with TRBJ2-4; a possible D gene is TRBD2 (6 bases). TRBV5-3 is labeled an ORF, and its function is uncertain. This CDR3 has 17 amino acids. V was pared by 10 bases and J by 5 bases, with 28 bases between.